This TCR beta chain was recorded in a study of identical twins. Study-wide results and caveats: There was an excess of low generation probability in the out-of-frame alpha sequences that twins shared. The study based its conclusions on cross-sectional statistical analysis and did not follow the same donors.

The sample holds many counts of this clonotype. Its antigen remains unknown. All donors comprised healthy Caucasians. TCRdb analysed the 5' RACE reads with MiXCR anew, one entry per CDR3 protein. The table lists approximately 670,000 distinct CDR3 sequences, around 6% of them singletons. Sequenced: naive T cells sorted from blood. The source is a man in his late teens or twenties in good health.

The DNA of the CDR3 is TGTGCCAGCAGCAAAGTTGGGGGGGGTTGCACTGAAGCTTTCTTT. It specifies CASSKVGGGCTEAFF. J is TRBJ1-1 and V is TRBV21-1; the listed D gene, TRBD1, was not tested against the DNA. TRBV21-1 represents a pseudogene. This CDR3 contains 15 residues.